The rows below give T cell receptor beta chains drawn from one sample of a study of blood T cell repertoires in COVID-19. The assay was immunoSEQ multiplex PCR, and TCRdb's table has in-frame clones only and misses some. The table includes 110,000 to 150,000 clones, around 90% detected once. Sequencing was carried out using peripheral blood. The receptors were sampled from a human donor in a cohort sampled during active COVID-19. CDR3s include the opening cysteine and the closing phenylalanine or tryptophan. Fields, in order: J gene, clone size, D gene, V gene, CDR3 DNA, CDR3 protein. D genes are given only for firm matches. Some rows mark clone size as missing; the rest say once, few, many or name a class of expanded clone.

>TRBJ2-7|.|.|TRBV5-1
TGCGCCAGCAGTGGGGGCAGGCCGTACGAGCAGTACTTC
CASSGGRPYEQYF
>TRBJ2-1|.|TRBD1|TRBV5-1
TGCGCCAGCAGCTTCGACCGGGGCCTGACAGGGTATGAGCAGTTCTTC
CASSFDRGLTGYEQFF
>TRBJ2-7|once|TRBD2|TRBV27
TGTGCCAGCAGTTGGGGCGGGAGGGCCTCGAGTGAGCAGTACTTC
CASSWGGRASSEQYF
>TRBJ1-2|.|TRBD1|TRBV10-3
TGTGCCATCAGTGGGACAGGCTCGGGCTACACCTTC
CAISGTGSGYTF
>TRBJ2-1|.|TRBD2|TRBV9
TGTGCCAGCAGCGCTAGCGGAACCTCCTACAATGAGCAGTTCTTC
CASSASGTSYNEQFF
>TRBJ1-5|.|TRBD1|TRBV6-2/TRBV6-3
TGTGCCAGCAGCCCCGGGACAGGGGTAATTGGCAATCAGCCCCAGCATTTT
CASSPGTGVIGNQPQHF
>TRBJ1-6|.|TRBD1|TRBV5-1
TGCGCCAGCAGAGCTACCGGGACAGGAGCTCAACCCCTCCACTTT
CASRATGTGAQPLHF
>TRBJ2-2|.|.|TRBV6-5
TGTGCCAGCAGTTACTCGACCAGCGGGAACACCGGGGAGCTGTTTTTT
CASSYSTSGNTGELFF
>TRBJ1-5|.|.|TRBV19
TGTGCCAGTACAAGGTTCGCGGGGGGCGGGAGCAATCAGCCCCAGCATTTT
CASTRFAGGGSNQPQHF
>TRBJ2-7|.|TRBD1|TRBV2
TGTGCCAGCAGAGGGACAGGGAGGCCCTACGAGCAGTACTTC
CASRGTGRPYEQYF